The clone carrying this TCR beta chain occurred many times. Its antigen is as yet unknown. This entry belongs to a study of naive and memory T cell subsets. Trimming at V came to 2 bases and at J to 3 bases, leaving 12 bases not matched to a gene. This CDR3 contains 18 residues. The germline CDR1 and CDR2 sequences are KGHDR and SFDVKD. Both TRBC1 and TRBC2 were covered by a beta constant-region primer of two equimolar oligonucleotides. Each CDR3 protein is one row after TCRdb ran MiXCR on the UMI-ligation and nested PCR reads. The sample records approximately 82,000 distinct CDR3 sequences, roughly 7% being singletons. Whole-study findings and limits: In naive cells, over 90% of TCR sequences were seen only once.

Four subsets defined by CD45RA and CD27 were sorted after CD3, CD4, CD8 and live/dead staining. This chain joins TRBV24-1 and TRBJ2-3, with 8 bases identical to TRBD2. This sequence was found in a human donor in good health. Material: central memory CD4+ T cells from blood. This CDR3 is CATSDSPRTSFGTDTQYF. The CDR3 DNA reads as TGTGCCACCAGTGATTCCCCACGGACTAGCTTTGGGACAGATACGCAGTATTTT.